The present T cell receptor (beta chain) was sequenced within a study of control samples from healthy donors and cancer patients. Germline CDR1 LGHDT, CDR2 YNNKEL (reference sequence). This CDR3 has 17 residues. The ends lost 6 bases at V and 0 bases at J; junction bases unmatched: 6. The protocol was immunoSEQ multiplex PCR, while the TCRdb copy is restricted to in-frame clones and leaves out a portion. Here the sample spans over 150,000 clones, around nine tenths being singletons. The chain is built from TRBV3-1 (or the pseudogene TRBV3-2) and TRBJ2-4, with TRBD2 matching 12 bases. The sequence derives from a man aged 25-45 years in good health. Sequencing was done on a sample of blood. DNA for the CDR3: TGTGCCAGCAGGGGGACTAGCGGGCGTGGAGCCAAAAACATTCAGTACTTC. It encodes CASRGTSGRGAKNIQYF.